Included here is one TCR beta chain sequence, with context. Its specificity is unknown. These data originate in a study of cytomegalovirus exposure and HLA in healthy donors. With 4 bases clipped from V and 8 bases from J, the junction kept 8 bases outside the gene matches. Germline V gives CDR1 LNHDA, CDR2 SQIVND (reference sequence). The CDR3 loop spans 15 amino acids. 13 Jbeta primers and 60 Vbeta primers were used for the PCR. TCRdb keeps only in-frame clones here, not all; method: immunoSEQ multiplex PCR. Found here are roughly 90,000 clones, roughly 70% of them singletons; the top ten hold 20% to 25%. Findings of the study overall: The investigators catalogued 150 to 200 TCR beta chains as cytomegalovirus-associated. Later analysis identified over 15,000 TCR beta sequences associated with HLA alleles, using a false discovery rate threshold of 0.05. For TCR beta chains, V- and J-gene trimming was later linked to a missense DCLRE1C variant.

Source material: PBMCs. The chain has TRBV19 and TRBJ1-6; TRBD1 aligns across 7 bases. The sequence was collected from a man aged 25 to 40 in good health and CMV-seropositive. The CDR3 coding sequence is TGTGCCAGTAGTACCCCCGGGACAGCCTATTCACCCCTCCACTTT. Its protein is CASSTPGTAYSPLHF.